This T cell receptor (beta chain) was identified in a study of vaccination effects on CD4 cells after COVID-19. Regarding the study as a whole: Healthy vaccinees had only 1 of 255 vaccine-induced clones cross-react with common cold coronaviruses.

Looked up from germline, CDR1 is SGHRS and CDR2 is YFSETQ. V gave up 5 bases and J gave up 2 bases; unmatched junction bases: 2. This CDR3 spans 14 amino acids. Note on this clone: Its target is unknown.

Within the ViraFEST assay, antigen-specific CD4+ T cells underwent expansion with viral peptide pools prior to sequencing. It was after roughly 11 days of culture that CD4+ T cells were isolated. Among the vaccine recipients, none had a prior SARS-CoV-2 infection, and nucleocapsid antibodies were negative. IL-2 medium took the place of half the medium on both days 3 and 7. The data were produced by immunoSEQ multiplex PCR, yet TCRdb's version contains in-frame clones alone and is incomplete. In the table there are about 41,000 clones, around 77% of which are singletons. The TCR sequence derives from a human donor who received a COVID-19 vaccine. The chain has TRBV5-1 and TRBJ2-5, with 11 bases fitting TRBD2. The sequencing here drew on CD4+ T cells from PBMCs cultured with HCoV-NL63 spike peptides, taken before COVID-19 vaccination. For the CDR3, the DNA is TGCGCCAGCAGGGGACTAGCGGTACAAGAGACCCAGTACTTC. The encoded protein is CASRGLAVQETQYF.